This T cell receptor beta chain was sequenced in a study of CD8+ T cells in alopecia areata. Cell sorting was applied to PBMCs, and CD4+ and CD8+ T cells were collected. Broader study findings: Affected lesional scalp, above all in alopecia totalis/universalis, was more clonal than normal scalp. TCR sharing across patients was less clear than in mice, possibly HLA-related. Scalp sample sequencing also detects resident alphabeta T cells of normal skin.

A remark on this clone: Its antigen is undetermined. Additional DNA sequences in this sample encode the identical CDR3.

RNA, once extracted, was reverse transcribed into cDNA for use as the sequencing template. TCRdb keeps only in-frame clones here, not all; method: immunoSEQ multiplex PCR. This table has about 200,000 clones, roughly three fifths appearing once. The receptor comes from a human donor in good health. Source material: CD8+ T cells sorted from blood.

CDR3 in amino acids: CASSEGSNTGELFF. CDR3 nucleotide sequence: TGTGCCAGCTCAGAGGGGTCGAACACCGGGGAGCTGTTTTTT. The chain is built from TRBV25-1 and TRBJ2-2; D might be TRBD1 or TRBD2, each matching 5 bases. Germline V CDR1 and CDR2: MGHDK, SYGVNS. The CDR3 runs 14 residues. Trimming took 8 bases from V and 0 from J, leaving 10 bases between them.